The TCR beta chain under discussion was sequenced for a study of CD8+ T cells in alopecia areata. Extracted from the samples, RNA was reverse transcribed into cDNA to serve as the sequencing template. Libraries were prepared by immunoSEQ multiplex PCR; TCRdb keeps only in-frame clonotypes and omits some of them. The sample holds some 180,000 clones; about 63% are singletons and the top ten take 1.5% to 2%. Peripheral blood and lesional scalp punch biopsies came from alopecia areata patients. CDR1 is MGHDK and CDR2 is SYGVNS in the germline V gene. The V gene lost 0 bases and the J gene lost 6 bases, with 14 bases spanning the gap. This CDR3 has 16 amino acids.

The chain recombines TRBV25-1 with TRBJ2-2; weak D call: TRBD1 (6 bases). The sample was CD4+ T cells sorted from blood, taken at week 0. The source is a human donor with alopecia areata. As DNA, the CDR3 is TGTGCCAGCAGTGAATATTTGGCAGGGGACGCCGGGGAGCTGTTTTTT. Translated, it gives CASSEYLAGDAGELFF.